A selection of T cell receptor beta chains follows, all from one sample in a study of cytomegalovirus exposure and HLA in healthy donors. Sequenced by immunoSEQ multiplex PCR; TCRdb stores in-frame clones only, minus some. Of about 180,000 clones in the sample, more than 80% were seen once. Material: PBMCs. All receptors come from a man younger than 35 in good health and CMV-seronegative. Both conserved end residues are part of each CDR3. Each record gives: CDR3 protein, V gene.

CASSAGRGLAGGEQFF | TRBV19
CASCIYSFPETQYF | TRBV6-1
CASSRVGRGINTGELFF | TRBV2
CASSETRYQETQYF | TRBV6-6
CASSLTSGPYNEQFF | TRBV7-2
CASSLDPGSYEQYF | TRBV5-1
CASSWGLAGTTGELFF | TRBV5-6
CASSLRGGRANPGELFF | TRBV7-3
CASSQELSGLAIDTQYF | TRBV4-2
CASSELAQGGYEQYF | TRBV6-1
CASSRGIQETQYF | TRBV5-4
CASSSPDRGDTQYF | TRBV5-1
CASSSSGTGAYLPYGYTF | TRBV27
CASSGQDEKLFF | TRBV6-1
CASSPGTGGNEQFF | TRBV5-1
CASSLVSANSYEQYF | TRBV7-2
CASSGDRGYEQYF | TRBV9